The present TCR beta chain was sequenced within a study of shared clonotypes between healthy human individuals. Looking at the study overall: Three CD4 naive, three CD4 memory, two CD8 naive and one CD8 memory plate were used per donor.

Whole-study results and caveats: Richness estimates generally favored naive over memory subsets. The donor pool, a small one, limited the genetic and exposure-history diversity represented.

Method: immunoSEQ multiplex PCR; TCRdb's copy keeps in-frame clones and lacks some. The repertoire has hundreds of thousands of clones, about 96% of them found once; the top ten carry less than 0.06%. Comments on this clone: Its antigen is unknown.

V gave up 10 bases and J gave up 4 bases, with 19 bases separating them. In germline, CDR1 is MNHNS, CDR2 SASEGT. This CDR3 is 14 amino acids long. The receptor comes from a woman aged 25-40 years in good health. The sample consisted of naive CD4+ T cells sorted from blood. Subset denoted: CD45RA+ positively selected. V is TRBV6-1 and J is TRBJ1-1; tentative D call: TRBD1 (5 bases). CDR3 nucleotides: TGTGCCACCGAATTGACCAGCAGGGCCACTGAAGCTTTCTTT. Residues: CATELTSRATEAFF.